The entry below gives a single T cell receptor (beta chain) sequence along with its context. The antigen this receptor binds is unknown. Base-call qualities are not available, and no considerably larger clone is one nucleotide away. After removal of 4 bases from V and 4 bases from J, the junction retains 8 bases not matched to a gene. According to the germline V gene, CDR1 reads SGHRS and CDR2 reads YFSETQ. The CDR3 holds 15 amino acids from the cysteine to the phenylalanine. The retained sequence is limited to the CDR3, 45 bases, with the frame set at the first base. The data originate from a study of Tregs in tolerant kidney transplant recipients (dated by TCRdb to between 2019 and 2020). Regarding the research as a whole: Related donors were used in the transplants with nonmyeloablative bone marrow transplantation, and mixed chimerism was transient in the human trials. TCRbeta sequencing was used in the study to identify donor-specific regulatory T cells before combined kidney and bone marrow transplantation, and the identified cells were then tracked after transplant. The paper's findings and limits, for the study overall: In tolerant patients, donor-specific Tregs expanded more than Tregs overall, which suggests antigen-driven rather than nonspecific expansion. Because the PCR primers were changed over time for some patients, nucleotide-level comparison could not be performed across the samples from those patients. The most biologically relevant and donor-specific TCRbeta repertoire appeared to be identified by expanding Tregs with activated donor B cells. The study was constrained by small patient numbers, and validation of the findings is required in larger populations and under other immunosuppression protocols. Biological reproducibility was not directly addressed, though technical replication error appeared minimal.

For TCRbeta CDR3 sequencing, genomic DNA was extracted from sorted cells using the QIAGEN DNeasy Blood and Tissue Kit. High-throughput TCRbeta CDR3 sequencing, which included PCR amplification with bias correction and internal controls, was done commercially through immunoSEQ. The original pipeline was this. A unique productive TCRbeta sequence was defined by the CDR3 nucleotide sequence when primers matched, and otherwise by the CDR3 amino acid sequence together with the Vbeta and Jbeta genes. To correct for sorting error, sequences found in more than one sorted population at a frequency ratio of 2:1 or less were discarded, and the remaining shared sequences were assigned to the population with the higher frequency. Sequences were defined as donor-reactive when expanded at least 5-fold in CFSE-low cells versus unstimulated cells and present at a frequency of at least 0.01% in CFSE-low cells. Repertoire divergence was quantified by Jensen-Shannon divergence using the top 100 TCRbeta sequences ranked by frequency. For any sample with multiple sequencing runs, sorting error was corrected in each run separately before the runs were pooled. Drawn from immuneACCESS, this table holds only the in-frame rearrangements with V and J called that TCRdb kept. Clones are partly lost; checked studies trace under half to an unresolved V gene and leave the rest unexplained. For V, J and clone size, that table is used; D and trimming come from the DNA. The sample profile shows roughly 69,000 clones; about 98% of them were found once. The ten largest make up approximately 0.36% of the sample.

According to the study, the label for this sample's time point signals: blood sample drawn before combined kidney and bone marrow transplant. Thawed PBMCs were FACS-sorted into unstimulated Tregs (CD4+CD25+CD127-), CD4+ non-Tregs (CD4+CD25-), CD4 cells and CD8 cells. Prior to Treg sorting, thawed PBMCs were rested overnight at 37 degrees C with around 210 IU/ml IL-2. Patients were several combined kidney and bone marrow transplant recipients from the ITN036ST trial, and only these trial subjects had samples available. Healthy control blood was processed to PBMCs with a Ficoll density gradient and then cryopreserved, whereas patient PBMCs were collected both before and after transplant.

Here the chain combines TRBV5-1 and TRBJ2-3; TRBD2 lines up with 8 middle nucleotides. Source: Tregs from blood, taken before the transplant. This TCR came from a human donor who received a combined kidney and bone marrow transplant. The CDR3 here reads CASSGLGLAADTQYF. The nucleotide sequence reads TGCGCCAGCAGCGGGCTAGGACTAGCTGCAGATACGCAGTATTTT. The full variable domain, completed from the reference TRBV5-1 and TRBJ2-3 proteins outside the CDR3, reads KAGVTQTPRYLIKTRGQQVTLSCSPISGHRSVSWYQQTPGQGLQFLFEYFSETQRNKGNFPGRFSGRQFSNSRSEMNVSTLELGDSALYLCASSGLGLAADTQYFGPGTRLTVL.